This TCR beta chain was sequenced during a study of T-cell memory formation after mild COVID-19. Via MiXCR, TCRdb re-called the 5' RACE reads, giving one row per CDR3 protein. The sample carries 210,000 or so distinct CDR3 sequences, roughly 10% recorded once. V shed 4 bases and J 7 bases; nucleotides not matched to a gene: 6. The germline V gene encodes CDR1 SGHTA and CDR2 FQGTGA. The CDR3 covers 14 residues. This clonotype was counted a few times. The rearrangement uses TRBV7-3 and TRBJ2-1, with 8 bases matching TRBD1. This receptor was obtained from a young man who had mild COVID-19 (a few samples of this study predate the infection). Cell type and time point are not known. The sequenced sample consisted of PBMCs or a T cell subset sorted from them (not recorded which). CDR3 coding DNA: TGTGCCAGCAGCTCTGGACAGGGCCCAAATGAGCAGTTCTTC. This codes for CASSSGQGPNEQFF. The variable domain in full, with the rest retrieved from reference TRBV7-3 and TRBJ2-1, is GAGVSQTPSNKVTEKGKYVELRCDPISGHTALYWYRQSLGQGPEFLIYFQGTGAADDSGLPNDRFFAVRPEGSVSTLKIQRTERGDSAVYLCASSSGQGPNEQFFGPGTRLTVL.